These 24 T cell receptor beta chains originate from one sample sequenced in a study of T cells in Graves' hyperthyroidism and ophthalmopathy. TCR beta CDR3 regions were amplified from RNA transcripts. Carried out on the TCR CDR3, a first-round RT-PCR used the HTBI primer set. TCRdb reprocessed the multiplex PCR reads via MiXCR and lists one record per CDR3 protein. This sample has about 98,000 distinct CDR3 sequences, with around 37% found just once. Specimen: peripheral blood or thyroid tissue (not recorded which). The receptors shown here come from a woman in her 30s with Graves' hyperthyroidism.

This clonotype was seen many times. This rearrangement joins TRBV5-5 to TRBJ2-7, with D possibly matching TRBD1 (6 bases). Germline CDR1 is SGHKS and CDR2 is YYEKEE (reference sequence). The CDR3 has 12 residues. V lost 5 bases, J lost 3 bases, and 9 bases lay in between. In nucleotides, the CDR3 is TGTGCCAGCAGTTTAGGGGGCTACGAGCAGTACTTC. Its protein product is CASSLGGYEQYF.

In its sample, this clonotype was seen many times. The chain combines TRBV7-8 with TRBJ1-1, with TRBD1 matching 9 bases. Trimming at V came to 3 bases and at J to 4 bases, leaving 12 bases not matched to a gene. Per the germline V gene, CDR1 is SGHVS and CDR2 is FQNEAQ. There are 17 residues in the CDR3. CDR3: CASSLSPTGGRATEAFF. The CDR3 DNA reads as TGTGCCAGCAGCTTGTCCCCGACAGGGGGTAGGGCCACTGAAGCTTTCTTT.

This clonotype was picked up many times. The rearrangement links TRBV15 to TRBJ2-7; the D is unclear. Per germline, CDR1 LNHNV and CDR2 YYDKDF (reference sequence). V lost 0 bases and J 4 bases, leaving 10 bases between the germline ends. The CDR3 contains 14 residues. CDR3 sequence: CATSRDSASYEQYF. For the CDR3, the DNA is TGTGCCACCAGCAGAGATTCGGCGTCTTACGAGCAGTACTTC. The full variable domain, rest sourced from reference TRBV15 and TRBJ2-7, is DAMVIQNPRYQVTQFGKPVTLSCSQTLNHNVMYWYQQKSSQAPKLLFHYYDKDFNNEADTPDNFQSRRPNTSFCFLDIRSPGLGDTAMYLCATSRDSASYEQYFGPGTRLTVT.

This clonotype occurred many times. This chain uses TRBV5-1 with TRBJ1-1, with TRBD1 as a possible D gene (5 bases). Trimming took off 5 bases at V and 3 bases at J, with 14 bases between the two ends. Germline lookup yields CDR1 SGHRS and CDR2 YFSETQ. CDR3 size: 14 residues. Here the CDR3 reads CASRREGFDTEAFF. The CDR3 region has the DNA TGCGCCAGCAGACGGGAGGGGTTCGACACTGAAGCTTTCTTT.

The chain links TRBV29-1 to TRBJ1-2; 9 bases agree with TRBD1. The CDR3 has 13 amino acids. The germline V gene has CDR1 SQVTM and CDR2 ANQGSEA. V gave up 3 bases and J gave up 8 bases; unmatched junction bases: 7. The CDR3: CSVEKDRGRGYTF. Written as DNA, the CDR3 is TGCAGCGTTGAGAAGGACAGGGGACGGGGCTACACCTTC.

There are many counts of this clonotype. The gene calls are TRBV12-3 or TRBV12-4 and TRBJ2-5; possible D gene TRBD2, 5 bases. V was clipped by 6 bases and J by 4 bases, with 9 bases between them. The CDR3 has 12 amino acids. CDR3: CASSPRGETQYF. DNA for the CDR3: TGTGCCAGCAGCCCCCGGGGAGAGACCCAGTACTTC.

This clonotype was observed at least ten times. The chain joins TRBV7-9 to TRBJ2-5; TRBD2 might be the D (6 bases). Trimming cost V 3 bases and J 1 base, with 12 bases left between them. The CDR3 length is 15 residues. Germline V lookup: CDR1 SEHNR, CDR2 FQNEAQ (reference sequence). CDR3: CASSFSAGFQETQYF. The DNA of the CDR3 is TGTGCCAGCAGCTTTTCCGCGGGATTCCAAGAGACCCAGTACTTC.

This clonotype was observed a single time. V is TRBV10-3 and J is TRBJ1-4, with 7 bases identical to TRBD1. CDR1 is ENHRY, CDR2 SYGVKD, per germline. CDR3 length: 13 residues. Trimming at V came to 7 bases and at J to 3 bases, leaving 2 bases not matched to a gene. The CDR3 bases are TGTGCCATCACCGGGACAGCTAATGAAAAACTGTTTTTT. Protein sequence: CAITGTANEKLFF.

The rearrangement links TRBV2 to TRBJ2-5; D might be TRBD2 (6 bases). The V end lost 4 bases, the J end lost 6 bases, and 18 bases lay between the germline ends. Germline V lookup: CDR1 SNHLY, CDR2 FYNNEI. The CDR3 has 15 residues. CDR3 nucleotide sequence: TGTGCCAGCAGTGCCCGGGACTTCGGAGGGCAGACCCAGTACTTC. Amino acid sequence: CASSARDFGGQTQYF.

This clonotype was detected once. This chain joins TRBV20-1 and TRBJ2-7; the match to TRBD2 covers 13 bases. Germline CDR1 reads DFQATT; CDR2 reads SNEGSKA (reference sequence). V was pared by 5 bases and J by 6 bases, with 1 base of the junction left unmatched. The CDR3 is 12 amino acids. The CDR3 spells CSAGTSGTEQYF. In nucleotides, the CDR3 is TGCAGTGCTGGGACTAGCGGGACCGAGCAGTACTTC.

For this clonotype: A much larger clone differs from this one at a single base, so this may be a read error. This is likely a read error, given that the CDR3 carries no conserved phenylalanine or tryptophan at its end. The chain couples TRBV28 to TRBJ1-2; D remains ambiguous. Germline V gene sequence: CDR1 MDHEN, CDR2 SYDVKM. CDR3 length: 11 amino acids. V lost 8 bases and J 8 bases, leaving 12 bases between the germline ends. CDR3 coding DNA: TGTGCCAGCGCACAGTGGAGGGGCTACACCTCC. This gives the protein CASAQWRGYTS.

This clonotype has a count of ten or more. J is TRBJ2-5 and V is TRBV28; weak D call: TRBD2 (5 bases). This CDR3 region has 13 residues. CDR1 and CDR2 (germline): MDHEN, SYDVKM. The ends were cut back, 5 bases at V and 5 bases at J, with 12 bases in the middle. Written as DNA, the CDR3 is TGTGCCAGCAGTGCGGACTCCTGGGAGACCCAGTACTTC. Its protein is CASSADSWETQYF.

This clonotype was seen repeatedly, ten times or more. J is TRBJ1-3 and V is TRBV5-4; D is undetermined. In germline, CDR1 is SGHNT, CDR2 YYREEE (reference sequence). CDR3 length equals 11 residues. With 10 bases removed from V and 8 bases from J, the gap between germline ends came to 13 bases. Here the CDR3 DNA reads TGTGCCTATTCCAGGAGAGACACCATATATTTT. Encoded protein: CAYSRRDTIYF.

About this clonotype: Being one base from a much bigger clone, this may be a read error. The rearrangement links TRBV18 to TRBJ1-4, with unresolved D. CDR1 and CDR2 (germline): KGHSH, LQKENI. V gave up 3 bases and J gave up 12 bases, with 14 bases separating them. This CDR3 comprises 13 residues. The CDR3 is CASSPELREELFF. CDR3 bases: TGTGCCAGCTCACCGGAGCTTCGGGAAGAACTGTTTTTT.

This clonotype was observed many times. V and J are TRBV4-1 and TRBJ2-5, with 9 bases identical to TRBD2. This CDR3 has 13 residues. V was clipped by 8 bases and J by 5 bases; unmatched bases: 6. In germline, CDR1 is MGHRA, CDR2 YSYEKL. The CDR3 region is CASRLAGSETQYF. The CDR3 DNA reads TGCGCCAGCCGTCTAGCGGGATCCGAGACCCAGTACTTC.

There are many counts of this clonotype. The chain couples TRBV7-9 to TRBJ2-7; D unresolved. Germline CDR1 reads SEHNR; CDR2 reads FQNEAQ (reference sequence). Trimming pared 5 bases from V and 3 bases from J, leaving 14 bases between. CDR3 size: 14 residues. The CDR3 DNA sequence: TGTGCCAGCAGCCCTAGACTGGCCCTCTACGAGCAGTACTTC. It yields the protein CASSPRLALYEQYF.

This clonotype appeared many times. The rearrangement uses TRBV5-1 and TRBJ2-7, with a possible D match to TRBD2 (5 bases). The CDR3 length is 15 residues. The germline V and J ends were trimmed by 0 bases and 3 bases, with 13 bases remaining between them. Germline CDR1 and CDR2: SGHRS and YFSETQ. CDR3: CASSLEAGSGYEQYF. For the CDR3, the DNA is TGCGCCAGCAGCTTGGAGGCGGGCTCCGGCTACGAGCAGTACTTC.

V gene TRBV11-2 combines with J gene TRBJ2-5; possibly TRBD2 for D (5 bases). Trimming removed 10 bases at V and 2 bases at J, with 8 bases between. Germline V gene lookup returns CDR1 SGHAT and CDR2 FQNNGV. CDR3 length equals 11 residues. The CDR3 protein is CATTIQETQYF. Here the CDR3 DNA reads TGTGCCACGACTATACAAGAGACCCAGTACTTC.

In the case of this clonotype: A much larger clonotype is one base distant, so this may be a read error. The J gene is TRBJ2-6, the V gene TRBV7-3; D may match TRBD1 or TRBD2 (5 bases each). This CDR3 spans 15 amino acids. Per the germline V gene, CDR1 is SGHTA and CDR2 is FQGTGA. This chain's CDR3 is CASGNERTGANALTF. CDR3 nucleotides: TGTGCCAGCGGTAATGAGAGGACTGGGGCCAACGCCCTGACTTTC.

This clonotype was observed at least ten times. The chain joins TRBV6-1 to TRBJ1-6; D gene ambiguous. Between the trimmed V and J ends, which lost 7 bases and 9 bases, there was a span of 7 bases. Germline V gene sequence: CDR1 MNHNS, CDR2 SASEGT. The CDR3 has 11 residues. In nucleotides, the CDR3 is TGTGCCAGCAAGCGGGGTTCACCCCTCCACTTT. Its protein is CASKRGSPLHF.

This clonotype was counted many times. The chain couples TRBV7-9 to TRBJ1-2; the D is unclear. This CDR3 contains 13 residues. V was clipped by 5 bases and J by 3 bases, with 10 bases between them. Germline assignment: CDR1 SEHNR and CDR2 FQNEAQ (reference sequence). CDR3 DNA sequence: TGTGCCAGCAGCCCCCAACTAGACTATGGCTACACCTTC. Encoded protein: CASSPQLDYGYTF.

The chain carries TRBV7-2 and TRBJ1-3, with D uncertain. The CDR3 covers 15 residues. V was cut by 1 base and J by 2 bases, with 9 bases left in between. Per the germline V gene, CDR1 is SGHTA and CDR2 is FQGNSA. The CDR3 spells CASSLGSGTGNTIYF. As DNA, the CDR3 is TGTGCCAGCAGCTTAGGTTCGGGGACTGGAAACACCATATATTTT.

Points on this clonotype: A junction boundary mismatches the germline segment, possibly from a read error. The DNA for the CDR3 is TGTGCCACCAGCAGAGAGCAACGGAGCACTGGAGCTTTCTTC. Translated: CATSREQRSTGAFF. The V and J genes are TRBV15 and TRBJ1-1; D gene unclear. The CDR3 length is 14 residues. CDR1 and CDR2 (germline): LNHNV, YYDKDF (reference sequence).

The chain couples TRBV7-9 to TRBJ1-2; a possible D gene is TRBD1 (5 bases). The CDR3 loop spans 15 amino acids. Trimming pared 10 bases from V and 1 base from J, leaving 19 bases between. Germline V gives CDR1 SEHNR, CDR2 FQNEAQ (reference sequence). CDR3 DNA sequence: TGTGCCATCAGTGAAGGGACCGGCGGTAACTATGGCTACACCTTC. Protein: CAISEGTGGNYGYTF.